This T cell receptor beta chain was documented in a study of blood T cells in healthy people across ages. Study-wide findings and caveats: A roughly linear age-dependent decrease characterized TCR beta diversity per million T cells. The study found TCR beta diversity correlated strongly with naive T cell percentage.

The CDR3 is 13 amino acids. Germline loops: CDR1 MNHEY, CDR2 SMNVEV (reference sequence). The ends were cut back, 6 bases at V and 2 bases at J, with 11 bases in the middle. The second PCR ran roughly 7 to 12 cycles with a sample-barcoded 5' primer and J-beta primers. Each cDNA molecule received a tag from a template-switch adaptor that had 12 random nucleotides. Using its own MiXCR run on the 5' RACE reads, TCRdb lists one record per CDR3 protein. The sample yields over 1.5 million distinct CDR3 sequences, roughly 50% seen once. Healthy individuals of Caucasian origin from Russia, aged about 6 to 95, served as donors. This clonotype appeared many times. Antigen specificity is unknown.

The rearrangement links TRBV27 to TRBJ2-7; D perhaps matches TRBD2 (6 bases). The receptor was derived from a woman in her 40s in good health. Sequenced material: blood. The CDR3 DNA reads TGTGCCAGCAGCGTCTCGGGAGCCTACGAGCAGTACTTC. This gives the protein CASSVSGAYEQYF.